A selection of T cell receptor beta chains follows, all from one sample in a study of PD-1 blockade in classical Hodgkin lymphoma. This table comes from immunoSEQ multiplex PCR, and its TCRdb copy is limited to in-frame clones, with some not included. The data contain 28,000 or so clones, about 67% of them singletons. The sample here was peripheral blood mononuclear cells (PBMCs), taken before the second cycle of nivolumab. Receptor source: a human donor with classical Hodgkin lymphoma. Both conserved end residues are part of each CDR3. The order of the fields is J gene, clone size, D gene, V gene, CDR3 protein, CDR3 DNA. A D gene is named only where the DNA matches it firmly. Clone size is shown for a subset of rows, as once, few, many or a class of expanded clone.

J gene: TRBJ1-5; clone size: -; D gene: -; V gene: TRBV7-9; CDR3 protein: CASSQDRGGAGGNQPQHF; CDR3 DNA: TGTGCCAGCAGCCAAGATAGAGGGGGGGCAGGCGGCAATCAGCCCCAGCATTTT
J gene: TRBJ1-2; clone size: few; D gene: TRBD1; V gene: TRBV19; CDR3 protein: CASSIASTGNYGYTF; CDR3 DNA: TGTGCCAGTAGTATCGCCTCGACAGGGAACTATGGCTACACCTTC
J gene: TRBJ1-5; clone size: -; D gene: -; V gene: TRBV2; CDR3 protein: CASRAVVSNQPQHF; CDR3 DNA: TGTGCCAGCAGAGCCGTTGTTAGCAATCAGCCCCAGCATTTT
J gene: TRBJ1-2; clone size: -; D gene: -; V gene: TRBV7-2; CDR3 protein: CASSLSTGIGYTF; CDR3 DNA: TGTGCCAGCAGCTTAAGTACAGGGATCGGCTACACCTTC
J gene: TRBJ1-4; clone size: -; D gene: -; V gene: TRBV6-5; CDR3 protein: CASSRWTVQEKLFF; CDR3 DNA: TGTGCCAGCAGTCGCTGGACAGTCCAAGAAAAACTGTTTTTT
J gene: TRBJ2-1; clone size: -; D gene: TRBD2; V gene: TRBV19; CDR3 protein: CASSLIAGEIWNEQFF; CDR3 DNA: TGTGCCAGTAGCCTAATAGCGGGAGAGATTTGGAATGAGCAGTTCTTC
J gene: TRBJ1-2; clone size: -; D gene: -; V gene: TRBV6-5; CDR3 protein: CASSYSDSGGIYGYTF; CDR3 DNA: TGTGCCAGCAGTTACTCGGATTCGGGGGGAATCTATGGCTACACCTTC
J gene: TRBJ2-2; clone size: few; D gene: TRBD2; V gene: TRBV28; CDR3 protein: CASSSSGGARGELFF; CDR3 DNA: TGTGCCAGCAGTTCCAGCGGGGGGGCCCGCGGGGAGCTGTTTTTT
J gene: TRBJ2-7; clone size: -; D gene: -; V gene: TRBV10-3; CDR3 protein: CAISARLLGGEQYF; CDR3 DNA: TGTGCCATCAGCGCTAGGCTTTTGGGAGGCGAGCAGTACTTC
J gene: TRBJ1-3; clone size: few; D gene: -; V gene: TRBV7-8; CDR3 protein: CASSLDFAGNTIYF; CDR3 DNA: TGTGCCAGCAGCTTAGATTTTGCTGGAAACACCATATATTTT
J gene: TRBJ2-4; clone size: -; D gene: TRBD1; V gene: TRBV2; CDR3 protein: CASSEDRVLFRGNIQYF; CDR3 DNA: TGTGCCAGCAGCGAGGACAGGGTACTTTTCCGCGGAAACATTCAGTACTTC
J gene: TRBJ1-2; clone size: once; D gene: -; V gene: TRBV28; CDR3 protein: CASSLSFGDPSGTVAYTF; CDR3 DNA: TGTGCCAGCAGTTTATCCTTCGGGGACCCGTCGGGTACGGTCGCCTACACCTTC
J gene: TRBJ2-3; clone size: -; D gene: TRBD2; V gene: TRBV2; CDR3 protein: CASSDLGGSTDTQYF; CDR3 DNA: TGTGCCAGCAGTGACTTGGGGGGGAGCACAGATACGCAGTATTTT
J gene: TRBJ2-3; clone size: -; D gene: -; V gene: TRBV2; CDR3 protein: CASSGQRRTDTQYF; CDR3 DNA: TGTGCCAGCAGTGGACAGCGCCGCACAGATACGCAGTATTTT
J gene: TRBJ2-3; clone size: -; D gene: -; V gene: TRBV11-3; CDR3 protein: CASSSPGDTQYF; CDR3 DNA: TGTGCCAGCAGCTCCCCGGGAGATACGCAGTATTTT
J gene: TRBJ1-3; clone size: -; D gene: TRBD1; V gene: TRBV9; CDR3 protein: CASSAATGSNSGNTIYF; CDR3 DNA: TGTGCCAGCAGCGCTGCGACAGGGTCCAACTCTGGAAACACCATATATTTT
J gene: TRBJ2-1; clone size: few; D gene: TRBD2; V gene: TRBV29-1; CDR3 protein: CSVGREIGRLSDEQFF; CDR3 DNA: TGCAGCGTTGGGCGGGAGATTGGACGACTTTCGGATGAGCAGTTCTTC
J gene: TRBJ2-7; clone size: many; D gene: -; V gene: TRBV5-8; CDR3 protein: CASSFPAGGIYEQYF; CDR3 DNA: TGTGCCAGCAGCTTTCCCGCCGGGGGCATCTACGAGCAGTACTTC
J gene: TRBJ1-4; clone size: few; D gene: -; V gene: TRBV5-6; CDR3 protein: CASSYGEKLFF; CDR3 DNA: TGTGCCAGCAGCTACGGGGAAAAACTGTTTTTT
J gene: TRBJ1-3; clone size: -; D gene: -; V gene: TRBV7-2; CDR3 protein: CASSLAGGNSGNTIYF; CDR3 DNA: TGTGCCAGCAGCTTAGCTGGGGGTAACTCTGGAAACACCATATATTTT
J gene: TRBJ1-2; clone size: medium-sized; D gene: -; V gene: TRBV28; CDR3 protein: CASSLGTGGYTF; CDR3 DNA: TGTGCCAGCAGCCTCGGGACGGGAGGCTACACCTTC
J gene: TRBJ1-6; clone size: few; D gene: -; V gene: TRBV9; CDR3 protein: CASSVSAGGNSPLHF; CDR3 DNA: TGTGCCAGCAGCGTCTCAGCAGGCGGTAATTCACCCCTCCACTTT
J gene: TRBJ1-1; clone size: -; D gene: -; V gene: TRBV20-1; CDR3 protein: CSTGARTEAFF; CDR3 DNA: TGCAGTACGGGGGCTCGGACTGAAGCTTTCTTT
J gene: TRBJ2-7; clone size: -; D gene: TRBD2; V gene: TRBV6-6; CDR3 protein: CASLGGGGEQYF; CDR3 DNA: TGTGCCAGCCTAGGTGGGGGGGGCGAGCAGTACTTC
J gene: TRBJ2-5; clone size: -; D gene: -; V gene: TRBV30; CDR3 protein: CAWSPGMETQYF; CDR3 DNA: TGTGCCTGGAGCCCCGGGATGGAGACCCAGTACTTC
J gene: TRBJ2-3; clone size: few; D gene: -; V gene: TRBV30; CDR3 protein: CAWSVLGDTQYF; CDR3 DNA: TGTGCCTGGAGTGTACTGGGGGATACGCAGTATTTT
J gene: TRBJ2-6; clone size: -; D gene: -; V gene: TRBV19; CDR3 protein: CASGVIGTGANVLTF; CDR3 DNA: TGTGCCAGTGGAGTTATAGGGACCGGGGCCAACGTCCTGACTTTC
J gene: TRBJ2-2; clone size: few; D gene: -; V gene: TRBV4-1; CDR3 protein: CASSQQDLIGTGELFF; CDR3 DNA: TGCGCCAGCAGCCAACAGGACCTCATAGGCACCGGGGAGCTGTTTTTT
J gene: TRBJ2-2; clone size: -; D gene: TRBD1; V gene: TRBV9; CDR3 protein: CASSGRTGSSGELFF; CDR3 DNA: TGTGCCAGCAGCGGAAGGACAGGGAGCTCCGGGGAGCTGTTTTTT
J gene: TRBJ2-7; clone size: few; D gene: -; V gene: TRBV28; CDR3 protein: CASTANYEQYF; CDR3 DNA: TGTGCCAGCACCGCGAACTACGAGCAGTACTTC
J gene: TRBJ2-1; clone size: -; D gene: -; V gene: TRBV7-2; CDR3 protein: CASSPQGYNEQFF; CDR3 DNA: TGTGCCAGCAGTCCACAGGGTTACAATGAGCAGTTCTTC
J gene: TRBJ1-3; clone size: few; D gene: TRBD1; V gene: TRBV28; CDR3 protein: CASSSRTGMILSGNTIYF; CDR3 DNA: TGTGCCAGCAGTTCCCGGACAGGGATGATCCTCTCTGGAAACACCATATATTTT
J gene: TRBJ2-7; clone size: few; D gene: TRBD1; V gene: TRBV11-2; CDR3 protein: CASSLVSDRAYEQYF; CDR3 DNA: TGTGCCAGCAGCTTAGTTTCGGACAGGGCCTACGAGCAGTACTTC
J gene: TRBJ2-5; clone size: once; D gene: TRBD1; V gene: TRBV7-9; CDR3 protein: CASSLVQGETQYF; CDR3 DNA: TGTGCCAGCAGCTTAGTACAGGGGGAGACCCAGTACTTC
J gene: TRBJ2-7; clone size: -; D gene: -; V gene: TRBV4-1; CDR3 protein: CASSQDRTAYEQYF; CDR3 DNA: TGCGCCAGCAGCCAAGATCGGACAGCTTACGAGCAGTACTTC
J gene: TRBJ1-3; clone size: once; D gene: TRBD1; V gene: TRBV5-1; CDR3 protein: CASSPGQAGGNTIYF; CDR3 DNA: TGCGCCAGCAGCCCGGGACAGGCGGGGGGAAACACCATATATTTT
J gene: TRBJ1-3; clone size: -; D gene: TRBD1; V gene: TRBV7-2; CDR3 protein: CASSLGGQGLSGNTIYF; CDR3 DNA: TGTGCCAGCAGCTTAGGGGGACAGGGCCTCTCTGGAAACACCATATATTTT
J gene: TRBJ1-4; clone size: -; D gene: -; V gene: TRBV21-1; CDR3 protein: CASSNGDRGMRGEKLFF; CDR3 DNA: TGTGCCAGCAGCAACGGGGACAGGGGTATGAGGGGTGAAAAACTGTTTTTT
J gene: TRBJ1-2; clone size: few; D gene: TRBD1; V gene: TRBV7-9; CDR3 protein: CASSETNLQGRGYTF; CDR3 DNA: TGTGCCAGCAGCGAAACTAACCTACAGGGGAGAGGCTACACCTTC